These 18 T cell receptor beta chains originate from one sample sequenced in a study of regulatory T cells in long-lasting Graves disease. Arm-PCR with iRepertoire HTBI primers amplified the CDR3 regions for these TCR beta libraries. MiXCR, run by TCRdb on the multiplex PCR reads, gives a single entry per CDR3 protein. The data show roughly 500,000 distinct CDR3 sequences, 20% to 25% seen once. Time point described: persistent/refractory GD, antithyroid drugs over 5 years with positive TRAb. The TCR library was prepared using RNA isolated from PBMCs. Sample: peripheral blood mononuclear cells (PBMCs), taken when the disease was refractory, from a patient treated with antithyroid drugs. The receptors derive from a female donor with Graves disease.

There are many counts of this clonotype. CDR3 loop: CASSFLTGAEGYGYTF. CDR3 in DNA: TGTGCCAGCAGTTTTCTCACAGGGGCCGAGGGCTATGGCTACACCTTC. The chain carries TRBV12-3 or TRBV12-4 and TRBJ1-2; 7 nucleotides match TRBD1. The V and J ends lost 3 bases and 4 bases, in that order; junction bases with no gene match: 11. CDR3 length: 16 amino acids.

This chain connects TRBV9 to TRBJ2-5; TRBD1 might be the D (6 bases). CDR3 length: 14 amino acids. V dropped 4 bases and J dropped 4 bases, with 14 bases sitting between them. In germline, CDR1 is SGDLS, CDR2 YYNGEE. CDR3 nucleotide sequence: TGTGCCAGCAGCTTCACAGGGTCTGGAGAGACCCAGTACTTC. Amino acids: CASSFTGSGETQYF.

This clonotype has at least ten counts. The J gene is TRBJ1-4, the V gene TRBV12-3 or TRBV12-4; 9 bases align to TRBD1. The CDR3 contains 17 residues. Trimming cost V 8 bases and J 2 bases; bases outside gene matches: 12. The CDR3 DNA reads TGTGCCAGCCGGCGGGACAGGGACTTAGAGACTAATGAAAAACTGTTTTTT. Translating gives CASRRDRDLETNEKLFF.

The CDR3 loop is CSVEGTDGYTF. The CDR3 nucleotides are TGCAGCGTTGAAGGGACAGATGGCTACACCTTC. V gene TRBV29-1 combines with J gene TRBJ1-2, with D maybe TRBD1 (6 bases). The CDR3 consists of 11 residues. Between the trimmed V and J ends, which lost 1 base and 6 bases, there was a span of 6 bases. In germline, CDR1 is SQVTM, CDR2 ANQGSEA.

This clonotype was seen repeatedly, ten times or more. The CDR3 is CASSPPLVGGFSPLHF. As DNA, the CDR3 is TGTGCCAGCAGCCCGCCCTTGGTAGGTGGGTTCTCACCCCTCCACTTT. The chain joins TRBV7-2 to TRBJ1-6; no clear D. Looked up from germline, CDR1 is SGHTA and CDR2 is FQGNSA. The CDR3 extends over 16 amino acids. V was trimmed by 5 bases and J by 10 bases, leaving 21 bases between them.

This clonotype was picked up many times. This sequence joins TRBV24-1 and TRBJ1-5; the D gene is possibly TRBD1 (6 bases). V lost 2 bases and J lost 3, with 13 bases in between. This CDR3 is 16 amino acids long. The germline V gene encodes CDR1 KGHDR and CDR2 SFDVKD. CDR3 nucleotides: TGTGCCACCAGTGATTCACAGGGAGGGGACAATCAGCCCCAGCATTTT. It translates to CATSDSQGGDNQPQHF.

Notes on this clonotype: This may be a read error, as it is one base from a much larger clone. The gene calls are TRBV6-1 and TRBJ1-3; 7 nucleotides line up with TRBD1. Losses at the gene ends were 11 bases for V and 0 bases for J; bases not matched to a gene: 16. The CDR3 loop spans 17 amino acids. Per germline, CDR1 MNHNS and CDR2 SASEGT. The CDR3 sequence is CAGRPRDSFYSGNTIYF. CDR3 coding DNA: TGTGCCGGCCGTCCTAGGGACAGCTTTTACTCTGGAAACACCATATATTTT.

This clonotype was detected ten times or more. The genes are TRBV2 and TRBJ1-5; TRBD1 is a possible D gene (5 bases). Trimming pared 1 base from V and 15 bases from J, leaving 19 bases between. CDR3 length: 14 amino acids. Looked up from germline, CDR1 is SNHLY and CDR2 is FYNNEI. The CDR3 coding sequence is TGTGCCAGCAGTGAAGGTATTACCAATCAGGGACGGCATTTT. Encoded protein: CASSEGITNQGRHF.

In its sample, this clonotype was seen many times. V gene TRBV7-9 combines with J gene TRBJ2-5, with D perhaps being TRBD1 or TRBD2 (5 bases each). This CDR3 has 11 residues. V was shortened by 10 bases and J by 3 bases, with 9 bases between the two germline ends. The V gene's germline CDR1 is SEHNR and CDR2 FQNEAQ (reference sequence). The DNA of the CDR3 is TGTGCCACCGGGGCGGAAGAGACCCAGTACTTC. Amino acids: CATGAEETQYF.

This clonotype was seen repeatedly, ten times or more. V usage is TRBV28 and J usage is TRBJ1-1, with 9 bases identical to TRBD1. V was pared by 3 bases and J by 1 base, with 12 bases of the junction left unmatched. Germline V lookup: CDR1 MDHEN, CDR2 SYDVKM. The CDR3 has 18 amino acids. The CDR3 reads CASSFDGVGTGTNTEAFF. CDR3 nucleotide sequence: TGTGCCAGCAGTTTTGACGGGGTTGGGACAGGGACGAACACTGAAGCTTTCTTT.

On this clonotype: This may stem from a read error, because a much larger clone lies one nucleotide away. This chain joins TRBV12-3 or TRBV12-4 and TRBJ2-4; D might be TRBD1 (5 bases). Trimming took 3 bases from V and 1 from J, leaving 13 bases between them. The CDR3 covers 16 residues. The DNA of the CDR3 is TGTGCCAGCAGTTTTCAGGGTCGGCGTGCCAAAAACATTCAGTACTTC. Its translation: CASSFQGRRAKNIQYF.

The chain links TRBV30 to TRBJ2-7; 8 bases are shared with TRBD2. The CDR3 is 16 amino acids. Germline CDR1 is GTSNPN and CDR2 is SVGIG (reference sequence). V lost 1 base and J lost 4; bases outside the gene matches: 12. The CDR3 reads CAWSAMTNGRGYEQYF. Here the CDR3 DNA reads TGTGCCTGGAGTGCTATGACTAACGGGAGGGGATACGAGCAGTACTTC.

The V call is TRBV5-1, the J call TRBJ1-1, with 10 bases that match TRBD1. The ends lost 3 bases at V and 4 bases at J; junction bases unmatched: 6. Germline V CDR1 and CDR2: SGHRS, YFSETQ. The CDR3 runs to 15 residues. The CDR3 sequence is CASSSPGQGPTEAFF. The CDR3 nucleotides are TGCGCCAGCAGCTCGCCGGGACAGGGGCCCACTGAAGCTTTCTTT.

This clonotype was detected many times. CDR3 sequence (DNA): TGTGCCAGCAGATCGGGGTTGGGGACCCAGTACTTC. As protein: CASRSGLGTQYF. This sequence joins TRBV6-2 or TRBV6-3 and TRBJ2-5; perhaps TRBD2 as D (5 bases). The CDR3 runs to 12 residues. Germline CDR1 reads MNHEY; CDR2 reads SVGEGT. The germline V and J ends were trimmed by 6 bases and 7 bases, with 12 bases remaining between them.

This clonotype was counted ten times or more. The rearrangement links TRBV28 to TRBJ2-5; 11 nucleotides align to TRBD2. This CDR3 contains 15 residues. The junction had 2 bases not matched to a gene; V was cut back by 5 bases and J by 0 bases. Germline CDR1 MDHEN, CDR2 SYDVKM. In DNA form, the CDR3 reads TGTGCCAGCAGTACGACTAGCGGGAACCAAGAGACCCAGTACTTC. Its protein is CASSTTSGNQETQYF.

This clonotype has ten or more counts. J is TRBJ1-1 and V is TRBV6-5; 8 bases match TRBD1. Germline loops: CDR1 MNHEY, CDR2 SVGAGI. The length of the CDR3 is 15 residues. V lost 3 bases, J lost 6 bases, and 9 bases stayed unmatched. The DNA of the CDR3 is TGTGCCAGCAGTTATACAGGACAGGGATTTTCTGAAGCTTTCTTT. This codes for CASSYTGQGFSEAFF.

This clonotype occurred a few times. The chain employs TRBV5-1 and TRBJ2-7, with 7 bases that match TRBD1. The CDR3 has 16 amino acids. Germline CDR1 and CDR2: SGHRS and YFSETQ. The junction had 10 bases not matched to a gene; V was cut back by 4 bases and J by 0 bases. The CDR3 region is CASSAVTGARSYEQYF. CDR3 sequence (DNA): TGCGCCAGCAGCGCCGTAACAGGGGCCCGCTCCTACGAGCAGTACTTC.

This clonotype has ten or more counts. This chain uses TRBV10-3 with TRBJ2-5; TRBD1 is a possible D gene (6 bases). Germline V gene sequence: CDR1 ENHRY, CDR2 SYGVKD. This CDR3 spans 14 amino acids. With 7 bases removed from V and 3 bases from J, the gap between germline ends came to 15 bases. The CDR3 DNA is TGTGCCATCAAGCCAGGGGAAGTGGAAGAGACCCAGTACTTC. Translation: CAIKPGEVEETQYF.